This note documents a single TCR beta chain sequence. The data are from a study of T cell changes during pregnancy in multiple sclerosis. Profiling relied on immunoSEQ multiplex PCR, and the TCRdb table lists in-frame clones only, not all of them. Among some 71,000 clones, roughly 91% were seen once, and the ten largest hold 0.29%. The CDR3 sequence is 17 residues long. Germline CDR1 reads SGHTA; CDR2 reads FQGNSA. Unmatched junction bases numbered 10, after V lost 2 bases and J lost 6 bases. The receptor was derived from a female donor in good health, enrolled as a control in a pregnancy study. The genes are TRBV7-2 and TRBJ2-5; 12 bases map to TRBD2. The material sequenced was CD4+ T cells from peripheral blood mononuclear cells, taken in the third trimester of pregnancy. This CDR3 is CASSLSHTSGGQKTQYF. CDR3 in DNA: TGTGCCAGCAGCTTATCACATACTAGCGGGGGGCAAAAGACCCAGTACTTC.